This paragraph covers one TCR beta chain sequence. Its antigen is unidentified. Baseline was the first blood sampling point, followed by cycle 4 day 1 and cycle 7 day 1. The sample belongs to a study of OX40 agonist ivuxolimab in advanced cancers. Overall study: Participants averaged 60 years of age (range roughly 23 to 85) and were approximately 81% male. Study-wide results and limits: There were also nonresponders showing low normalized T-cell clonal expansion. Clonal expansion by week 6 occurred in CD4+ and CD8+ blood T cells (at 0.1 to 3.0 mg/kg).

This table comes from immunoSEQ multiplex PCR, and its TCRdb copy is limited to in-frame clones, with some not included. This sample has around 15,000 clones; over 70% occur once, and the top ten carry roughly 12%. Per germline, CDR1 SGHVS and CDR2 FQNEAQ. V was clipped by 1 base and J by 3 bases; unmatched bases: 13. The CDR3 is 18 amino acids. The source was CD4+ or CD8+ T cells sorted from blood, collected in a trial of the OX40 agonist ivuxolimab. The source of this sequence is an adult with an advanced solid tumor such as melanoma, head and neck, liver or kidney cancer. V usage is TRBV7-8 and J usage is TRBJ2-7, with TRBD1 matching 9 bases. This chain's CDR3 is CASSLVDAGQGTGYEQYF. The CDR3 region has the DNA TGTGCCAGCAGCTTAGTAGACGCCGGACAGGGGACGGGCTACGAGCAGTACTTC.